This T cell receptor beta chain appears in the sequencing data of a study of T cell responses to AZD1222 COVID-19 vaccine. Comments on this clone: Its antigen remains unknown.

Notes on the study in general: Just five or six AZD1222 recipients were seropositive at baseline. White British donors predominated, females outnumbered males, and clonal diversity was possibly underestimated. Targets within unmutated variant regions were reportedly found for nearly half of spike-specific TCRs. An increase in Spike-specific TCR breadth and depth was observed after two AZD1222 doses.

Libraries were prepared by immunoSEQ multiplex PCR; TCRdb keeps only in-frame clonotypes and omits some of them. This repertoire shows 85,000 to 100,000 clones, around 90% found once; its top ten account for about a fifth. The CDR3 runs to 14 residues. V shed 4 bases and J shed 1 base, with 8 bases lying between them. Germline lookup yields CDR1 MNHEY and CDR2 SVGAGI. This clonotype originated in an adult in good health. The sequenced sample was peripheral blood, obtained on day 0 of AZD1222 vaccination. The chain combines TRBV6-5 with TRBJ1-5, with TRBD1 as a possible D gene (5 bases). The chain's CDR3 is CASSLQGSNQPQHF. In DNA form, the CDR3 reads TGTGCCAGCAGTTTGCAGGGAAGCAATCAGCCCCAGCATTTT.